This is a list of T cell receptor beta chains from one sample in a study of T-cell reconstitution after alpha-beta-depleted transplantation in children. TCRdb reprocessed the PCR reads via MiXCR and lists one record per CDR3 protein. The repertoire has about 540,000 distinct CDR3 sequences, approximately 20% of them found once; the top ten carry 3.3%. The sample in question was PBMCs from the stem cell graft donor, obtained from the stem cell graft. Receptors originate from a human donor who donated a stem cell graft to a child with acute lymphoblastic leukemia. Each CDR3 is given with its conserved first and last residue. D genes are given only for firm matches. Size is omitted from some rows. Given values are once, few, many or a class for expanded clones.

J: TRBJ2-5; length: 15; D: TRBD2; V: TRBV7-9; size: -; DNA: TGTGCCAGCAGCTCGCAGCGGGAGGGCAGGGAGACCCAGTACTTC; CDR3: CASSSQREGRETQYF
J: TRBJ2-6; length: 15; D: -; V: TRBV2; size: -; DNA: TGTGCCAGCAGGGAGGCGGTGTCAGGGGCCAACGTCCTGACTTTC; CDR3: CASREAVSGANVLTF
J: TRBJ2-7; length: 14; D: -; V: TRBV3-1; size: -; DNA: TGTGCCAGCAGCCAAGTCCCTAGGCGCTACGAGCAGTACTTC; CDR3: CASSQVPRRYEQYF
J: TRBJ2-7; length: 13; D: -; V: TRBV3-1; size: few; DNA: TGTGCCAGCAGCCAAAACAGGGCTTACGAGCAGTACTTC; CDR3: CASSQNRAYEQYF
J: TRBJ2-1; length: 15; D: -; V: TRBV7-9; size: -; DNA: TGTGCCAGCAGCTCCCCACTAGTCACTTACAATGAGCAGTTCTTC; CDR3: CASSSPLVTYNEQFF
J: TRBJ2-1; length: 16; D: -; V: TRBV5-5; size: -; DNA: TGTGCCAGCAGCTTGGAGTTTAAAAGACTAAACAATGAGCAGTTCTTC; CDR3: CASSLEFKRLNNEQFF
J: TRBJ1-1; length: 15; D: -; V: TRBV5-1; size: few; DNA: TGCGCCAGCAGCTTGGTGCCGAGCCGGAACACTGAAGCTTTCTTT; CDR3: CASSLVPSRNTEAFF
J: TRBJ1-5; length: 15; D: TRBD1; V: TRBV28; size: -; DNA: TGTGCCAGCAGCTCCGGGACAGGGAATAATCAGCCCCAGCATTTT; CDR3: CASSSGTGNNQPQHF
J: TRBJ2-4; length: 14; D: -; V: TRBV7-9; size: -; DNA: TGTGCCAGCAGCCACTTCATAGCCAAAAACATTCAGTACTTC; CDR3: CASSHFIAKNIQYF
J: TRBJ2-7; length: 16; D: -; V: TRBV9; size: few; DNA: TGTGCCAGCAGCGGGACGACAGCGTACGATCCATACGAGCAGTACTTC; CDR3: CASSGTTAYDPYEQYF
J: TRBJ2-1; length: 13; D: -; V: TRBV20-1; size: many; DNA: TGCAGTGCTAGCAGGGGCTCCTACAATGAGCAGTTCTTC; CDR3: CSASRGSYNEQFF
J: TRBJ2-7; length: 13; D: TRBD2; V: TRBV29-1; size: few; DNA: TGCAGCGTTGGGCCTGCGGGGGACTACGAGCAGTACTTC; CDR3: CSVGPAGDYEQYF
J: TRBJ1-4; length: 14; D: -; V: TRBV15; size: -; DNA: TGTGCCACCAGCAGGATTGAACACCTTGAAAAACTGTTTTTT; CDR3: CATSRIEHLEKLFF
J: TRBJ2-7; length: 15; D: -; V: TRBV9; size: few; DNA: TGTGCCAGCAGCGTAGAGGTGGGACCGACCTACGAGCAGTACTTC; CDR3: CASSVEVGPTYEQYF
J: TRBJ2-1; length: 14; D: -; V: TRBV11-2; size: few; DNA: TGTGCCAGCAGCTTATTCGACTCCAACAATGAGCAGTTCTTC; CDR3: CASSLFDSNNEQFF
J: TRBJ2-7; length: 18; D: TRBD2; V: TRBV6-5; size: -; DNA: TGTGCCAGCAGTTACTCGCCCAAAGCGGGAGGGGCCTCCTACGAGCAGTACTTC; CDR3: CASSYSPKAGGASYEQYF
J: TRBJ2-6; length: 15; D: -; V: TRBV7-9; size: -; DNA: TGTGCCAGCAGCTTCCGGGGAGCTGGGGCCAACGTCCTGACTTTC; CDR3: CASSFRGAGANVLTF
J: TRBJ2-1; length: 15; D: TRBD2; V: TRBV6-2/TRBV6-3; size: few; DNA: TGTGCCAGCATTACTTCTAGCGGGAGGGCCTTTGAGCAGTTCTTC; CDR3: CASITSSGRAFEQFF
J: TRBJ2-5; length: 13; D: -; V: TRBV4-2; size: few; DNA: TGTGCCAGCAGCCAAGCTAGCGAAGAGACCCAGTACTTC; CDR3: CASSQASEETQYF
J: TRBJ2-3; length: 17; D: TRBD1; V: TRBV20-1; size: -; DNA: TGCAGTGCCCCAAAGTTCCGGGACAGGGGGCGAGCAGATACGCAGTATTTT; CDR3: CSAPKFRDRGRADTQYF
J: TRBJ1-2; length: 15; D: TRBD1; V: TRBV9; size: few; DNA: TGTGCCAGCAGCGCCTGGACAGGGGGGGACTATGGCTACACCTTC; CDR3: CASSAWTGGDYGYTF
J: TRBJ2-7; length: 14; D: -; V: TRBV27; size: few; DNA: TGTGCCAGCAGTTTTGGTGGCGGGACAAACGAGCAGTACTTC; CDR3: CASSFGGGTNEQYF
J: TRBJ2-1; length: 15; D: TRBD2; V: TRBV27; size: many; DNA: TGTGCCAGCAGTGAAAGCGGGAGTTCCTACAATGAGCAGTTCTTC; CDR3: CASSESGSSYNEQFF
J: TRBJ2-1; length: 15; D: -; V: TRBV27; size: few; DNA: TGTGCCAGCAGTTTCCTAATAGGAACCTACAATGAGCAGTTCTTC; CDR3: CASSFLIGTYNEQFF
J: TRBJ2-3; length: 16; D: TRBD2; V: TRBV24-1; size: -; DNA: TGTGCCACCAGTGATCCTCGGACTAGCGGCCCCGGTACGCAGTATTTT; CDR3: CATSDPRTSGPGTQYF
J: TRBJ2-7; length: 11; D: -; V: TRBV10-3; size: -; DNA: TGTGCCACCCTAGCCCTCTACGGGCAGTACTTC; CDR3: CATLALYGQYF
J: TRBJ2-1; length: 15; D: -; V: TRBV6-1; size: few; DNA: TGTGCCAGCAGTGCCTACGGGGCCCGGAGCCATGAGCAGTTCTTC; CDR3: CASSAYGARSHEQFF
J: TRBJ2-1; length: 11; D: -; V: TRBV29-1; size: -; DNA: TGCAGCGCCAAGTCCTACAATGAGCAGTTCTTC; CDR3: CSAKSYNEQFF
J: TRBJ2-2; length: 15; D: TRBD2; V: TRBV6-1; size: -; DNA: TGTGCCAGCAGTCGTAGCGGGAGCGGCACCGGGGAGCTGTTTTTT; CDR3: CASSRSGSGTGELFF
J: TRBJ2-3; length: 15; D: TRBD2; V: TRBV15; size: -; DNA: TGTGCCACCAGCAGAGAGACTAGCGGGACAGATACGCAGTATTTT; CDR3: CATSRETSGTDTQYF
J: TRBJ2-1; length: 15; D: TRBD2; V: TRBV19; size: -; DNA: TGTGCCAGTAGTATAGGTACCGGACTAGGATCTGAGCAGTTCTTC; CDR3: CASSIGTGLGSEQFF
J: TRBJ2-1; length: 15; D: TRBD1; V: TRBV27; size: -; DNA: TGTGCCAGCAGCTGGGACAGGATTTCCTACAATGAGCAGTTCTTC; CDR3: CASSWDRISYNEQFF
J: TRBJ2-3; length: 14; D: -; V: TRBV4-2; size: -; DNA: TGTGCCAGCAGCCAAGAACTAGCCGGCGACACGCAGTATTTT; CDR3: CASSQELAGDTQYF
J: TRBJ2-1; length: 13; D: -; V: TRBV6-4; size: many; DNA: TGTGCCAGCAGTCCCGCCCTTTACAATGAGCAGTTCTTC; CDR3: CASSPALYNEQFF
J: TRBJ1-6; length: 14; D: -; V: TRBV20-1; size: -; DNA: TGCAGTGCCTCGTCTGACAGGCGGGAATCACCCCTCCACTTT; CDR3: CSASSDRRESPLHF
J: TRBJ2-1; length: 16; D: TRBD2; V: TRBV7-6; size: few; DNA: TGTGCCAGCAGCTTAGGTGAGACTAGCAGCCGCAATGAGCAGTTCTTC; CDR3: CASSLGETSSRNEQFF
J: TRBJ2-7; length: 14; D: TRBD2; V: TRBV6-5; size: few; DNA: TGTGCCAGCAGTCCGGGACTAGCGGGACTTCGGCAGTACTTC; CDR3: CASSPGLAGLRQYF
J: TRBJ1-1; length: 11; D: -; V: TRBV29-1; size: few; DNA: TGCAGCGTTGGGGGAGAAAGTGAAGCTTTCTTT; CDR3: CSVGGESEAFF
J: TRBJ2-5; length: 15; D: -; V: TRBV12-3/TRBV12-4; size: -; DNA: TGTGCCAGCAGCCCTAGTCCGGGAGTACAAGAGACCCAGTACTTC; CDR3: CASSPSPGVQETQYF
J: TRBJ1-5; length: 15; D: -; V: TRBV7-6; size: few; DNA: TGTGCCAGCAGCCCGGAGGGGGGCGTCAATCAGCCCCAGCATTTT; CDR3: CASSPEGGVNQPQHF
J: TRBJ1-4; length: 16; D: TRBD1; V: TRBV7-7; size: -; DNA: TGTGCCAGCAGCTCAAACTCCGGGACAGGGGGAGAAAAACTGTTTTTT; CDR3: CASSSNSGTGGEKLFF
J: TRBJ1-6; length: 15; D: -; V: TRBV13; size: -; DNA: TGTGCCAGCAGCTTTGGTCCTGGAGACGGTTCACCCCTCCACTTT; CDR3: CASSFGPGDGSPLHF
J: TRBJ2-5; length: 14; D: -; V: TRBV5-1; size: -; DNA: TGCGCCAGCAGCTTGTCGGTGGGCCAAGAGACCCAGTACTTC; CDR3: CASSLSVGQETQYF
J: TRBJ2-7; length: 14; D: -; V: TRBV15; size: few; DNA: TGTGCCACCAGCAGTATGGGAGAAGGTTACGAGCAGTACTTC; CDR3: CATSSMGEGYEQYF
J: TRBJ2-2; length: 20; D: -; V: TRBV3-2; size: -; DNA: TGTGCCAGCTCCCAAGTCACGATAAGTTCTACTAGCCCGAACACCGGGGAGCTGTTTTTT; CDR3: CASSQVTISSTSPNTGELFF
J: TRBJ2-7; length: 16; D: -; V: TRBV5-5; size: few; DNA: TGTGCCAGCAGCTGGGGGCGGGAGTACCACTCCTACGAGCAGTACTTC; CDR3: CASSWGREYHSYEQYF
J: TRBJ1-1; length: 12; D: -; V: TRBV7-9; size: -; DNA: TGTGCCAGCAGGAGAACGAACACTGAAGCTTTCTTT; CDR3: CASRRTNTEAFF
J: TRBJ1-6; length: 14; D: -; V: TRBV27; size: -; DNA: TGTGCCAGCAGTCCCCCGGGATATAATTCACCCCTCCACTTT; CDR3: CASSPPGYNSPLHF
J: TRBJ2-3; length: 13; D: TRBD2; V: TRBV11-3; size: -; DNA: TGTGCCAGCAGCTTCACTAGCGGGAGTATGCAGTATTTT; CDR3: CASSFTSGSMQYF
J: TRBJ2-1; length: 13; D: TRBD2; V: TRBV4-1; size: -; DNA: TGCGCCAGCGCACCTGCGGGAGCCGATGAGCAGTTCTTC; CDR3: CASAPAGADEQFF
J: TRBJ2-7; length: 16; D: TRBD2; V: TRBV7-6; size: -; DNA: TGTGCCAGCAGCTTAGCGATGAGCGGGAGGGCCGTCGAGCAGTACTTC; CDR3: CASSLAMSGRAVEQYF
J: TRBJ2-2; length: 15; D: TRBD1; V: TRBV29-1; size: many; DNA: TGCAGCGTTGAAGATCGACAGGGGAGCACCGGGGAGCTGTTTTTT; CDR3: CSVEDRQGSTGELFF
J: TRBJ2-3; length: 17; D: TRBD2; V: TRBV5-1; size: -; DNA: TGCGCCAGCAGCTTGGGGACAGGGCTAGCGGGAGAAGATACGCAGTATTTT; CDR3: CASSLGTGLAGEDTQYF